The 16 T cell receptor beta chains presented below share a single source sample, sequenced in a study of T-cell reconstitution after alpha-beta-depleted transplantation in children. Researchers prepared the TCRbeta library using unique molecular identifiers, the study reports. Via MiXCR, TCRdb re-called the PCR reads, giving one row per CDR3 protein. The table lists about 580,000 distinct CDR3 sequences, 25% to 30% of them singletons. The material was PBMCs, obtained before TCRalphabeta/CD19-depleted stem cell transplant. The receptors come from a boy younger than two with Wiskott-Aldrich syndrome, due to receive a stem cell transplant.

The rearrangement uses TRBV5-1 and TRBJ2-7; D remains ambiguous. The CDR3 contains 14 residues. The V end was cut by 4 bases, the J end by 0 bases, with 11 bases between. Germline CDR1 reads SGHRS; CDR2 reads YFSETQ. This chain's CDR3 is CASSESLSSYEQYF. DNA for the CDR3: TGCGCCAGCAGCGAATCCCTGAGCTCCTACGAGCAGTACTTC.

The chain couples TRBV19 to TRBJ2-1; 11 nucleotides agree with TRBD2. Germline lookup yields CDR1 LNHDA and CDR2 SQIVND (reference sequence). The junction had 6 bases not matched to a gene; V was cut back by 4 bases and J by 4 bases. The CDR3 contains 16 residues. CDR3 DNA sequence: TGTGCCAGTAGTAAGATAGCGGGAGGGCCTTACAATGAGCAGTTCTTC. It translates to CASSKIAGGPYNEQFF.

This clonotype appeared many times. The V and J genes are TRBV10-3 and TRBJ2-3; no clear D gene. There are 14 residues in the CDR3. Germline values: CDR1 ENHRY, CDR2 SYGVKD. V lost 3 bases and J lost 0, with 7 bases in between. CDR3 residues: CAISESGSTDTQYF. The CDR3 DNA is TGTGCCATCAGTGAAAGTGGGAGCACAGATACGCAGTATTTT.

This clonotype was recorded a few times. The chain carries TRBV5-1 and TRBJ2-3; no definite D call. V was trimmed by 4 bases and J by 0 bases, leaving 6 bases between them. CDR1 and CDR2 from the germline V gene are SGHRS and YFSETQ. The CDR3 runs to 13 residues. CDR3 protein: CASSRLSTDTQYF. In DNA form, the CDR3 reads TGCGCCAGCAGCCGACTCAGCACAGATACGCAGTATTTT.

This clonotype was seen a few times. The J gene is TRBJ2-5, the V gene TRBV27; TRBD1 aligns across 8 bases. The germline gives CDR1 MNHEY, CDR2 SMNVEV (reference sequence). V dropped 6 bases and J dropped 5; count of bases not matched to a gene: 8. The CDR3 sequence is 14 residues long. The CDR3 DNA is TGTGCCAGCAGCACGGGGACAGGTTGGGAGACCCAGTACTTC. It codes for CASSTGTGWETQYF.

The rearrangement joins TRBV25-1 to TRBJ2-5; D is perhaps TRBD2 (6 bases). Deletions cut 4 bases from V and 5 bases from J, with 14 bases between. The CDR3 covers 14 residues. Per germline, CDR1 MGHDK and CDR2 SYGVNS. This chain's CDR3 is CASSARRAEETQYF. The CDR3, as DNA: TGTGCCAGCAGTGCCAGGAGGGCCGAGGAGACCCAGTACTTC.

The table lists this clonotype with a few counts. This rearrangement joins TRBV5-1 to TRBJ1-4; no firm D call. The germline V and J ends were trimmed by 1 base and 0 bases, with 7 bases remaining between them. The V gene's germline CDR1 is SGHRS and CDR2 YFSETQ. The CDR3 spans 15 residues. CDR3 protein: CASSLRGSTNEKLFF. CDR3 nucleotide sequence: TGCGCCAGCAGCTTGCGGGGATCAACTAATGAAAAACTGTTTTTT.

CDR3 in DNA: TGTGCCAGCTCACCACTAGGGACAGGGACTAGAAACATTCAGTACTTC. Translating gives CASSPLGTGTRNIQYF. This chain links TRBV18 with TRBJ2-4; D is perhaps TRBD1 (9 bases). The V gene's germline CDR1 is KGHSH and CDR2 LQKENI. Trimming took off 1 base at V and 6 bases at J, with 16 bases between the two ends. The CDR3 contains 16 residues.

The CDR3 DNA sequence: TGTGCCAGCAGTTTCGACAGGACCAGCTCTGGAAACACCATATATTTT. It specifies CASSFDRTSSGNTIYF. The chain uses TRBV12-3 or TRBV12-4 and TRBJ1-3; possibly TRBD1 for D (6 bases). CDR3 length: 16 amino acids. V was shortened by 3 bases and J by 0 bases, with 12 bases between the two germline ends.

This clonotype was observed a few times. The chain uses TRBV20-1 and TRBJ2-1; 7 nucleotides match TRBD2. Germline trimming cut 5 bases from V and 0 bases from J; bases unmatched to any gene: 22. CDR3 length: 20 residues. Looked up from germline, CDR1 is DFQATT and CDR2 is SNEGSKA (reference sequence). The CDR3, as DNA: TGCAGTGCTCTACTACCCCCGGGACTATTACGATCCGGCTCCTACAATGAGCAGTTCTTC. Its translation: CSALLPPGLLRSGSYNEQFF.

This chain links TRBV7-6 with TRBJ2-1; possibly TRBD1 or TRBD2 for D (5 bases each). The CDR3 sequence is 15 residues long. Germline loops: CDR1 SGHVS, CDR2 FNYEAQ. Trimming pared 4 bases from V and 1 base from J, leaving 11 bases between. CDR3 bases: TGTGCCAGCAGCTCCGGGACGGAGTCCTACAATGAGCAGTTCTTC. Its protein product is CASSSGTESYNEQFF. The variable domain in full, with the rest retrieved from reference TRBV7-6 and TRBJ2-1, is GAGVSQSPRYKVTKRGQDVALRCDPISGHVSLYWYRQALGQGPEFLTYFNYEAQQDKSGLPNDRFSAERPEGSISTLTIQRTEQRDSAMYRCASSSGTESYNEQFFGPGTRLTVL.

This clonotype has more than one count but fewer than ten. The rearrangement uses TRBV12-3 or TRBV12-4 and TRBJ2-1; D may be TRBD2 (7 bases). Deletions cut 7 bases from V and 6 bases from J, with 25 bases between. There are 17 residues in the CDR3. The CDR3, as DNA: TGTGCCAGCACCTTCTCTCGATCGGGGGGCCTCGTCAATGAGCAGTTCTTC. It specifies CASTFSRSGGLVNEQFF.

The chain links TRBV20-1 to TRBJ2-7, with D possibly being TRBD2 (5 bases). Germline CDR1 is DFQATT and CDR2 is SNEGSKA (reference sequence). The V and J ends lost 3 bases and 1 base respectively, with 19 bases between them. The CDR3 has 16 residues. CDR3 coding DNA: TGCAGTGCTAGGCCGAGCCTTGGCGGGTCTTCCTACGAGCAGTACTTC. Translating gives CSARPSLGGSSYEQYF.

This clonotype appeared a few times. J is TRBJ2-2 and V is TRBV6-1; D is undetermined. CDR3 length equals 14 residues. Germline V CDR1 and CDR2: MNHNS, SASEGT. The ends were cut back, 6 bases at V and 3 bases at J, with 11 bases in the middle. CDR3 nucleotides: TGTGCCAGCAGAAGATTTCGGGACACCGGGGAGCTGTTTTTT. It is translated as CASRRFRDTGELFF.

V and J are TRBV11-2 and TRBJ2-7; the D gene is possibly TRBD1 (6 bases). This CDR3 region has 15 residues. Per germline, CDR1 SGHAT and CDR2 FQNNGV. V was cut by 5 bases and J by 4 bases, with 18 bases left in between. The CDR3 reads CASSGGRASSYEQYF. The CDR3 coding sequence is TGTGCCAGCAGCGGGGGCAGGGCCTCTTCTTACGAGCAGTACTTC.

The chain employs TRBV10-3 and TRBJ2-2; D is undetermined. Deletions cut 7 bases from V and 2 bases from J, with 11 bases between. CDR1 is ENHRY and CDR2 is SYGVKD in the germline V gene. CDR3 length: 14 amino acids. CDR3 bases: TGTGCCATCAAAGAAACACCTAACACCGGGGAGCTGTTTTTT. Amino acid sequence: CAIKETPNTGELFF.